This TCR beta chain comes out of a study of shared clonotypes between healthy human individuals. Overall study context: A donor's plate count was three for CD4 naive and three for CD4 memory; CD8 naive had two and CD8 memory one.

The CDR3 has 15 amino acids. Looked up from germline, CDR1 is MDHEN and CDR2 is SYDVKM. The V end was cut by 2 bases, the J end by 0 bases, with 5 bases between. Study-level findings and limits: Represented diversity (both genetic and exposure-history) was limited by the small number of donors. Naive CD4 clonotype sharing across a handful of donors was 4.5% to 6%.

Several immunoSEQ plates held equal portions of the genomic DNA taken from each subset. Repertoires were generated with immunoSEQ multiplex PCR, while TCRdb's copy carries only in-frame clones and drops some. There are some 1 million clones in the sample; more than 65% occur only once, and about 1.5% lies in the top ten. As for this clone: Its antigen remains unidentified. The sample holds other DNA sequences that translate to the same CDR3.

The chain is built from TRBV28 and TRBJ1-6; unclear D gene. Source material: memory CD4+ T cells sorted from blood. Subset indicated: CD45RA-negative fraction. This sequence was found in a young man in good health. CDR3 nucleotides: TGTGCCAGCAGTTTAGTTAGCTCCTATAATTCACCCCTCCACTTT. It yields the protein CASSLVSSYNSPLHF.